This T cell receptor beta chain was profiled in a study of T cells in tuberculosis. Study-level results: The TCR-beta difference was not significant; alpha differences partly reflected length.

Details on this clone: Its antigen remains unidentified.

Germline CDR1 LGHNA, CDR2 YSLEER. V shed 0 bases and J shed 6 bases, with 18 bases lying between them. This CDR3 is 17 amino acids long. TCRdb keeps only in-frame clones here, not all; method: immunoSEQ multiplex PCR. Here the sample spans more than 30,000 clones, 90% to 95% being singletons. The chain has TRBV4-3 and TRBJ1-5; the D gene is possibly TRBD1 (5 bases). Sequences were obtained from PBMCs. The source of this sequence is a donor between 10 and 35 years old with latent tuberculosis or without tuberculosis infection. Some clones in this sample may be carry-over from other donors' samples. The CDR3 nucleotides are TGCGCCAGCAGCCAAGATCCGGCAGGGTCTCCTCGTCAGCCCCAGCATTTT. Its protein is CASSQDPAGSPRQPQHF.